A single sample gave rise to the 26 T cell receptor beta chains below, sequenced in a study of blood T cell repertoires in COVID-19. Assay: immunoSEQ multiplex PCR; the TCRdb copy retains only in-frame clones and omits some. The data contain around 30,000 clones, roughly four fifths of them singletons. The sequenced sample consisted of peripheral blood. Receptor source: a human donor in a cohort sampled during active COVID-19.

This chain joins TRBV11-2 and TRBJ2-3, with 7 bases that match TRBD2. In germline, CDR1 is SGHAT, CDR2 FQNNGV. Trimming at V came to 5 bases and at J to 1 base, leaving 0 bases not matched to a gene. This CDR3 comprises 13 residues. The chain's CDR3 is CASSGGGTDTQYF. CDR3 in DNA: TGTGCCAGCAGCGGGGGGGGCACAGATACGCAGTATTTT.

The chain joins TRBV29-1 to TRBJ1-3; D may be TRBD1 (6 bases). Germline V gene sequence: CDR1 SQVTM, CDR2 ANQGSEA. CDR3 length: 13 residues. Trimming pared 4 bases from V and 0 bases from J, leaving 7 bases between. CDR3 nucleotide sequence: TGCAGCGTTGTAGGGGGCTCTGGAAACACCATATATTTT. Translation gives CSVVGGSGNTIYF.

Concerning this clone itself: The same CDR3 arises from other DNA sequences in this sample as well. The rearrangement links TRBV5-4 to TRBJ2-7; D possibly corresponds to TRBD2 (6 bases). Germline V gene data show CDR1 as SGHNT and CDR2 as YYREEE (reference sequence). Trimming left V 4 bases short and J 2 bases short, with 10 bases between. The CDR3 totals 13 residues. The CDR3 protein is CASSHGGTYEQYF. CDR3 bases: TGTGCCAGCAGCCACGGAGGGACCTACGAGCAGTACTTC.

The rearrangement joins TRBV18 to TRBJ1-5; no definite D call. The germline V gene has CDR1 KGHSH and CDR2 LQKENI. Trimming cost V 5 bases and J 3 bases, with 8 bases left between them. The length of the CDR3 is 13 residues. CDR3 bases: TGTGCCAGCTCAAACGGGGACAATCAGCCCCAGCATTTT. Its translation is CASSNGDNQPQHF.

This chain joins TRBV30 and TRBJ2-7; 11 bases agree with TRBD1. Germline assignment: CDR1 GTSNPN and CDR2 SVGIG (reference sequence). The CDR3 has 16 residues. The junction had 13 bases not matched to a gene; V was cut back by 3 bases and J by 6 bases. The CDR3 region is CAWSLEDRGRLIEQYF. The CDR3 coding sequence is TGTGCCTGGAGCCTAGAGGACAGGGGGCGACTAATCGAGCAGTACTTC.

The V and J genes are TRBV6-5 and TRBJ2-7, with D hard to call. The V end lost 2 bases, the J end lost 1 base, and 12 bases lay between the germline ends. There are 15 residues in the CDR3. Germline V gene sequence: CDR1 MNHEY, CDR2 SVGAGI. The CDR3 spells CASSYGQRRSYEQYF. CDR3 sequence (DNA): TGTGCCAGCAGTTACGGGCAACGCAGGTCCTACGAGCAGTACTTC.

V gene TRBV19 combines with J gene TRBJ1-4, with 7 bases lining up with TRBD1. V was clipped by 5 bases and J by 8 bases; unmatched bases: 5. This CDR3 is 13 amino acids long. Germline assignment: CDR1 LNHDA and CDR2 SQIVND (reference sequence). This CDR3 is CASSRQGGEKLFF. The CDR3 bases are TGTGCCAGTAGTCGACAGGGAGGCGAAAAACTGTTTTTT.

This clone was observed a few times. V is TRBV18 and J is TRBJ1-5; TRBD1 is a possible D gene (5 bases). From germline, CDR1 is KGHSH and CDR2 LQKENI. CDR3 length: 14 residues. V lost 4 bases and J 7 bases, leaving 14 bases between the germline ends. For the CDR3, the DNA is TGTGCCAGCTCACTTTCCTCGGGGGAGCAGCCCCAGCATTTT. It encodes CASSLSSGEQPQHF.

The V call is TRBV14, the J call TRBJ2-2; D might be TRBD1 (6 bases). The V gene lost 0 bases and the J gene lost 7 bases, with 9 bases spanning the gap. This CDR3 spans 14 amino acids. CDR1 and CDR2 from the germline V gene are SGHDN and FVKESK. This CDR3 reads CASSQDHRVGELFF. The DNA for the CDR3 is TGTGCCAGCAGCCAAGATCACAGGGTCGGGGAGCTGTTTTTT.

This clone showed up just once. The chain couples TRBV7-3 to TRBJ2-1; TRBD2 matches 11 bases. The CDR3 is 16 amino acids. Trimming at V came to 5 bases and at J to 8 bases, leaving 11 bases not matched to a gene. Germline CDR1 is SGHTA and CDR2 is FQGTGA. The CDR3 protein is CASSLQTSGRTDEQFF. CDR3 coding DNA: TGTGCCAGCAGCCTGCAAACTAGCGGGAGAACGGATGAGCAGTTCTTC. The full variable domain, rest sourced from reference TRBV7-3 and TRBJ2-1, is GAGVSQTPSNKVTEKGKYVELRCDPISGHTALYWYRQSLGQGPEFLIYFQGTGAADDSGLPNDRFFAVRPEGSVSTLKIQRTERGDSAVYLCASSLQTSGRTDEQFFGPGTRLTVL.

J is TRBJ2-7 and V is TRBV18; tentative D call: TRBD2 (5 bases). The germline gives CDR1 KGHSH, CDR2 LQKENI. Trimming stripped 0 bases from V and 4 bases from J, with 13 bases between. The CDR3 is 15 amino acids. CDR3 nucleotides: TGTGCCAGCTCACCACCGCGCGGGCCAAATTACGAGCAGTACTTC. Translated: CASSPPRGPNYEQYF.

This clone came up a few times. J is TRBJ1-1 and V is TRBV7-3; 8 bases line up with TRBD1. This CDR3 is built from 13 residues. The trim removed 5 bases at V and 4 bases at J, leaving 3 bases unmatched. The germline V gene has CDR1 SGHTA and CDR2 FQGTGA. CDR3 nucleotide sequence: TGTGCCAGCAGCCGCGACAGGGGCACTGAAGCTTTCTTT. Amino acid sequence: CASSRDRGTEAFF.

The CDR3 reads CASSFPAGANVLTF. CDR3 bases: TGTGCCAGCAGCTTTCCAGCTGGGGCCAACGTCCTGACTTTC. The chain employs TRBV7-2 and TRBJ2-6; D remains ambiguous. Trimming left V 3 bases short and J 2 bases short, with 5 bases between. CDR3 length: 14 residues. Germline V gene sequence: CDR1 SGHTA, CDR2 FQGNSA. Drawing the rest from reference TRBV7-2 and TRBJ2-6, the complete variable domain is GAGVSQSPSNKVTEKGKDVELRCDPISGHTALYWYRQSLGQGLEFLIYFQGNSAPDKSGLPSDRFSAERTGGSVSTLTIQRTQQEDSAVYLCASSFPAGANVLTFGAGSRLTVL.

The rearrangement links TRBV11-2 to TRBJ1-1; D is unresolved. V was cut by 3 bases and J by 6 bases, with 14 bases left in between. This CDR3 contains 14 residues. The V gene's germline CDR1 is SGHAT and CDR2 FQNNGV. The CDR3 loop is CASSLDQRISEAFF. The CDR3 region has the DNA TGTGCCAGCAGCTTGGACCAGCGGATATCTGAAGCTTTCTTT.

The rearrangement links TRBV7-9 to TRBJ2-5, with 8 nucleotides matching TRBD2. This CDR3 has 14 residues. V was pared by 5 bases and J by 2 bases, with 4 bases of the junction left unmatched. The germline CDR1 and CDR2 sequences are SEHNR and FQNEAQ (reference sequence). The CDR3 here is CASSPSGYQETQYF. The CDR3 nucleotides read TGTGCCAGCAGCCCTAGCGGGTATCAAGAGACCCAGTACTTC.

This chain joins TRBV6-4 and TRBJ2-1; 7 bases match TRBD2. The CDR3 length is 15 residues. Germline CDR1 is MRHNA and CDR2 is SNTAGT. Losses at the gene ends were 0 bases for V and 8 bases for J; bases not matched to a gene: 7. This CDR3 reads CASSDSGGSRDEQFF. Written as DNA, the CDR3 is TGTGCCAGCAGTGACTCGGGCGGGAGTAGGGATGAGCAGTTCTTC.

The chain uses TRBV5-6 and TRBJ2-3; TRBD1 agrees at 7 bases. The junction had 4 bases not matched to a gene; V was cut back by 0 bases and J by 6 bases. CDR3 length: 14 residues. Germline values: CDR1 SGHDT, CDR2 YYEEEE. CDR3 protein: CASSLGDRVDTQYF. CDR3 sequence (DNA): TGTGCCAGCAGCTTGGGCGACAGGGTTGATACGCAGTATTTT.

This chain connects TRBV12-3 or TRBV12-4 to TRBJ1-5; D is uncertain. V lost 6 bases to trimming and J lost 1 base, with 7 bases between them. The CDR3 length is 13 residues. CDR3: CASSFTSNQPQHF. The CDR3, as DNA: TGTGCCAGCAGCTTCACAAGCAATCAGCCCCAGCATTTT.

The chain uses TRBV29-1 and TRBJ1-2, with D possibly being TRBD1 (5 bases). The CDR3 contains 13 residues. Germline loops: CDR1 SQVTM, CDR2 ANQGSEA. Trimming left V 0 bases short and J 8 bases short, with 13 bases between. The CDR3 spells CSVEEGGGAGYTF. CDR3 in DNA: TGCAGCGTTGAAGAAGGAGGCGGGGCCGGCTACACCTTC.

Here the CDR3 DNA reads TGTGCCAGCTCAGTCACTAGCGGGAGGAAAAATGAGCAGTTCTTC. This codes for CASSVTSGRKNEQFF. J is TRBJ2-1 and V is TRBV18; 12 bases are shared with TRBD2. V lost 5 bases to trimming and J lost 7 bases; unmatched junction nucleotides: 6. Germline CDR1 and CDR2: KGHSH and LQKENI. The CDR3 is 15 amino acids.

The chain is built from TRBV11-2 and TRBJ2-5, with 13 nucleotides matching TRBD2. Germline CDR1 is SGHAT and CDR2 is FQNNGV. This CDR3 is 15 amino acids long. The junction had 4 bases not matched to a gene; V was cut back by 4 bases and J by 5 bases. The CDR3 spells CASSSGLAGEETQYF. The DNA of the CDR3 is TGTGCCAGCAGCTCAGGACTAGCGGGGGAGGAGACCCAGTACTTC.

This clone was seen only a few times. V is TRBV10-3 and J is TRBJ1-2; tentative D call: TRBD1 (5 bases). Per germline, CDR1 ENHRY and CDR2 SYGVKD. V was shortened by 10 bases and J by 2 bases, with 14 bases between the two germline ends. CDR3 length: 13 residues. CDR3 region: CASRPPGNYGYTF. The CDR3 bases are TGTGCCAGCAGACCGCCAGGGAACTATGGCTACACCTTC.

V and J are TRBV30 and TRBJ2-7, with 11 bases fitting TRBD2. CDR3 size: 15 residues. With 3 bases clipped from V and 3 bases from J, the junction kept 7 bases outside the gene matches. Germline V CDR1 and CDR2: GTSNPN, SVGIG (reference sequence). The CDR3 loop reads CAWSNSGRAFYEQYF. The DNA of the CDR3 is TGTGCCTGGAGCAATAGCGGGAGGGCCTTCTACGAGCAGTACTTC.

CDR3 in amino acids: CASSLEQGNEQFF. The CDR3 bases are TGTGCCAGCAGCTTGGAACAGGGAAATGAGCAGTTCTTC. The chain has TRBV5-4 and TRBJ2-1, with a tentative D call TRBD1 (6 bases). Trimming removed 0 bases from V and 7 bases from J, with 8 bases in between. Germline lookup yields CDR1 SGHNT and CDR2 YYREEE (reference sequence). This CDR3 is 13 amino acids long.

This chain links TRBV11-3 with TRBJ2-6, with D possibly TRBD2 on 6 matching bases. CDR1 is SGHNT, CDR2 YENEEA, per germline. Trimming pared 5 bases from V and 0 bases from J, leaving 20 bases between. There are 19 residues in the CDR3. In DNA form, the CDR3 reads TGTGCCAGCAGCCTGAGTCTGTGGGGGACTTCCTCTGGGGCCAACGTCCTGACTTTC. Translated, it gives CASSLSLWGTSSGANVLTF.

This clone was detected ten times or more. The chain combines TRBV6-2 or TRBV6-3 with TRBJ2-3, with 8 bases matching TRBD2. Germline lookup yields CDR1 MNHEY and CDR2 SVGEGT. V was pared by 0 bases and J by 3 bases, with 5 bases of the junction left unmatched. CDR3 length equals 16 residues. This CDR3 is CASSYSSGGGTDTQYF. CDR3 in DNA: TGTGCCAGCAGTTACTCGAGCGGCGGGGGGACAGATACGCAGTATTTT.